This paragraph reports one TCR beta chain. Losses at the gene ends were 5 bases for V and 4 bases for J; bases not matched to a gene: 7. From germline, CDR1 is LNHDA and CDR2 SQIVND (reference sequence). CDR3 length: 16 amino acids. The sequencing of unsorted PBMC DNA took place on ten immunoSEQ deep assay plates. Sequencing used immunoSEQ multiplex PCR; TCRdb keeps in-frame clones, though not all of them. The table has fewer than 600,000 clones, 77% seen once. This sample was included in a study of shared clonotypes between healthy human individuals. About the study: Donor composition was a couple of women and a few men, aged 18 to 49.

This chain links TRBV19 with TRBJ2-1, with 11 bases fitting TRBD2. The sequencing input was PBMCs. This receptor was obtained from a woman in her thirties or forties in good health. Some clones in this sample may be carry-over from other donors' samples. CDR3 in amino acids: CASSSSGTSGYNEQFF. The CDR3 nucleotides are TGTGCCAGTAGTTCCTCCGGGACTAGCGGTTACAATGAGCAGTTCTTC. The variable domain in full, completed from reference TRBV19 and TRBJ2-1, reads DGGITQSPKYLFRKEGQNVTLSCEQNLNHDAMYWYRQDPGQGLRLIYYSQIVNDFQKGDIAEGYSVSREKKESFPLTVTSAQKNPTAFYLCASSSSGTSGYNEQFFGPGTRLTVL.